These T cell receptor beta chains were read from a single sample in a study of blood T cells in healthy people across ages. TCRdb used MiXCR to reprocess the 5' RACE reads, holding one entry per CDR3 protein. The repertoire holds 1.5 million to 2 million distinct CDR3 sequences, with around half as singletons. The sequencing input was blood. These receptor sequences come from a woman aged 40 to 50 in good health. CDR3s include the opening cysteine and the closing phenylalanine or tryptophan. The D gene is left open where the match is weak. Part of the rows lack a size; the others show once, few, many or a class for expanded clones.

J gene: TRBJ1-6
clone size: NA
D gene: NA
V gene: TRBV20-1
CDR3 protein: CSARKDNTNSPLHF
CDR3 DNA: TGCAGTGCTAGAAAAGACAACACCAATTCACCCCTCCACTTT

J gene: TRBJ2-1
clone size: NA
D gene: NA
V gene: TRBV3-1
CDR3 protein: CASGARTGLSYNEQFF
CDR3 DNA: TGTGCCAGCGGAGCCAGAACCGGACTCTCCTACAATGAGCAGTTCTTC

J gene: TRBJ2-3
clone size: few
D gene: TRBD2
V gene: TRBV4-1
CDR3 protein: CASSREGLEDTQYF
CDR3 DNA: TGCGCCAGCAGCCGCGAGGGACTAGAGGATACGCAGTATTTT

J gene: TRBJ2-7
clone size: few
D gene: TRBD2
V gene: TRBV4-3
CDR3 protein: CASSQVPSGGEQYF
CDR3 DNA: TGCGCCAGCAGCCAAGTCCCTAGCGGAGGCGAGCAGTACTTC

J gene: TRBJ2-5
clone size: once
D gene: NA
V gene: TRBV7-2
CDR3 protein: CASSSRDSPKTQYF
CDR3 DNA: TGTGCCAGCAGCTCGCGGGACAGTCCTAAGACCCAGTACTTC

J gene: TRBJ2-1
clone size: NA
D gene: NA
V gene: TRBV25-1
CDR3 protein: CASKGGSNEQFF
CDR3 DNA: TGTGCCAGCAAAGGGGGTTCAAATGAGCAGTTCTTC

J gene: TRBJ1-2
clone size: few
D gene: NA
V gene: TRBV27
CDR3 protein: CASRSGGSGYTF
CDR3 DNA: TGTGCCAGCAGGTCCGGGGGAAGTGGCTACACCTTC

J gene: TRBJ2-3
clone size: NA
D gene: NA
V gene: TRBV12-3/TRBV12-4
CDR3 protein: CASSNPSVGGFFDTQYF
CDR3 DNA: TGTGCCAGCAGTAACCCTTCTGTCGGGGGTTTTTTCGATACGCAGTATTTT

J gene: TRBJ1-4
clone size: NA
D gene: NA
V gene: TRBV20-1
CDR3 protein: CSAPGPNEKLFF
CDR3 DNA: TGCAGTGCCCCGGGCCCGAATGAAAAACTGTTTTTT

J gene: TRBJ2-1
clone size: NA
D gene: TRBD2
V gene: TRBV4-2
CDR3 protein: CASSQGLAGADEQFF
CDR3 DNA: TGTGCCAGCAGCCAAGGTCTAGCGGGGGCGGATGAGCAGTTCTTC

J gene: TRBJ1-2
clone size: NA
D gene: NA
V gene: TRBV20-1
CDR3 protein: CSAYSRVANYGYTF
CDR3 DNA: TGCAGTGCATACTCTCGCGTAGCTAACTATGGCTACACCTTC

J gene: TRBJ2-7
clone size: NA
D gene: TRBD1
V gene: TRBV5-6
CDR3 protein: CASSLSIVTGIAYEQYF
CDR3 DNA: TGTGCCAGCAGCTTGAGTATCGTGACAGGGATCGCCTACGAGCAGTACTTC

J gene: TRBJ1-2
clone size: few
D gene: NA
V gene: TRBV24-1
CDR3 protein: CATSDLTRPAEVGYTF
CDR3 DNA: TGTGCCACCAGTGATCTAACAAGGCCCGCCGAGGTTGGCTACACCTTC

J gene: TRBJ1-4
clone size: NA
D gene: TRBD1
V gene: TRBV5-4
CDR3 protein: CASSVRQGAEKLFF
CDR3 DNA: TGTGCCAGCAGCGTGAGGCAGGGGGCAGAAAAACTGTTTTTT

J gene: TRBJ2-7
clone size: many
D gene: NA
V gene: TRBV11-1
CDR3 protein: CASSLDRAPYEQYF
CDR3 DNA: TGTGCCAGCAGCTTAGACAGAGCACCCTACGAGCAGTACTTC

J gene: TRBJ1-5
clone size: NA
D gene: NA
V gene: TRBV27
CDR3 protein: CASSWVGSHQPQHF
CDR3 DNA: TGTGCCAGCAGTTGGGTGGGCAGCCATCAGCCCCAGCATTTT

J gene: TRBJ2-7
clone size: few
D gene: NA
V gene: TRBV7-2
CDR3 protein: CASSLAVNPPEQYF
CDR3 DNA: TGTGCCAGCAGCTTAGCGGTGAACCCCCCCGAGCAGTACTTC

J gene: TRBJ2-1
clone size: NA
D gene: NA
V gene: TRBV6-2/TRBV6-3
CDR3 protein: CASSYDGRGSYNEQFF
CDR3 DNA: TGTGCCAGCAGTTACGACGGACGGGGGTCCTACAATGAGCAGTTCTTC

J gene: TRBJ2-3
clone size: few
D gene: NA
V gene: TRBV7-9
CDR3 protein: CASRPSLDTQYF
CDR3 DNA: TGTGCCAGCAGACCTAGCTTAGATACGCAGTATTTT

J gene: TRBJ2-5
clone size: few
D gene: TRBD1
V gene: TRBV20-1
CDR3 protein: CSALRTGRETQYF
CDR3 DNA: TGCAGTGCTTTGAGGACAGGACGAGAGACCCAGTACTTC

J gene: TRBJ2-5
clone size: NA
D gene: NA
V gene: TRBV2
CDR3 protein: CASSERRIPNPKETQYF
CDR3 DNA: TGTGCCAGCAGTGAAAGGAGGATTCCTAACCCAAAAGAGACCCAGTACTTC

J gene: TRBJ2-3
clone size: NA
D gene: TRBD2
V gene: TRBV20-1
CDR3 protein: CSASSGLAGGWSDTQYF
CDR3 DNA: TGCAGTGCTAGTTCGGGACTAGCGGGGGGCTGGTCGGATACGCAGTATTTT

J gene: TRBJ2-1
clone size: NA
D gene: NA
V gene: TRBV4-1
CDR3 protein: CASSQDRVAEQFF
CDR3 DNA: TGCGCCAGCAGCCAAGATCGGGTAGCTGAGCAGTTCTTC

J gene: TRBJ1-2
clone size: NA
D gene: NA
V gene: TRBV6-1
CDR3 protein: CASSPPDPTIYGYTF
CDR3 DNA: TGTGCCAGCAGTCCCCCCGACCCCACCATCTATGGCTACACCTTC

J gene: TRBJ1-2
clone size: NA
D gene: NA
V gene: TRBV29-1
CDR3 protein: CSVGAGTVGSGYTF
CDR3 DNA: TGCAGCGTTGGAGCGGGCACCGTCGGGAGCGGCTACACCTTC

J gene: TRBJ2-3
clone size: NA
D gene: NA
V gene: TRBV29-1
CDR3 protein: CSVEGGLDTQYF
CDR3 DNA: TGCAGCGTTGAAGGGGGCTTAGATACGCAGTATTTT

J gene: TRBJ1-6
clone size: few
D gene: NA
V gene: TRBV6-5
CDR3 protein: CASSSGLGNSPLHF
CDR3 DNA: TGTGCCAGCAGTTCGGGCTTGGGTAATTCACCCCTCCACTTT

J gene: TRBJ2-7
clone size: once
D gene: NA
V gene: TRBV5-1
CDR3 protein: CASSHDTSYNEQYF
CDR3 DNA: TGCGCCAGCAGCCACGACACCTCCTACAATGAGCAGTACTTC

J gene: TRBJ2-5
clone size: once
D gene: NA
V gene: TRBV4-1
CDR3 protein: CASSQGVDSRTQYF
CDR3 DNA: TGCGCCAGCAGCCAAGGAGTTGACTCCAGGACCCAGTACTTC

J gene: TRBJ1-2
clone size: once
D gene: NA
V gene: TRBV5-4
CDR3 protein: CASSKGLGYGYTF
CDR3 DNA: TGTGCCAGCAGCAAGGGACTTGGGTATGGCTACACCTTC

J gene: TRBJ2-7
clone size: few
D gene: TRBD1
V gene: TRBV7-8
CDR3 protein: CASSSSPGQSAWEQYF
CDR3 DNA: TGTGCCAGCAGCTCCTCCCCGGGACAGAGTGCTTGGGAGCAGTACTTC

J gene: TRBJ2-1
clone size: few
D gene: NA
V gene: TRBV5-5
CDR3 protein: CASSLEWMGEQFF
CDR3 DNA: TGTGCCAGCAGCTTGGAATGGATGGGTGAGCAGTTCTTC

J gene: TRBJ1-4
clone size: NA
D gene: TRBD1
V gene: TRBV4-1
CDR3 protein: CASSFRTGGVLNEKLFF
CDR3 DNA: TGCGCCAGCAGCTTTCGGACAGGGGGCGTTCTTAATGAAAAACTGTTTTTT

J gene: TRBJ2-3
clone size: many
D gene: NA
V gene: TRBV12-3/TRBV12-4
CDR3 protein: CASSSQFLYTDTQYF
CDR3 DNA: TGTGCCAGCAGTTCGCAGTTTCTCTACACAGATACGCAGTATTTT

J gene: TRBJ2-1
clone size: NA
D gene: NA
V gene: TRBV4-2
CDR3 protein: CASSQEVVSTNEQFF
CDR3 DNA: TGTGCCAGCAGCCAAGAGGTGGTGTCAACAAATGAGCAGTTCTTC